A selection of T cell receptor beta chains follows, all from one sample in a study of T-cell memory formation after mild COVID-19. MiXCR was run by TCRdb on the 5' RACE reads, yielding one entry per CDR3 protein. The sample lists approximately 250,000 distinct CDR3 sequences, just over 15% occurring once. Sequencing was done on a sample of PBMCs or a T cell subset sorted from them (not recorded which). The receptors were sampled from an adult woman who had mild COVID-19 (a few samples of this study predate the infection). Cell type and time point are not known. The CDR3 runs from the conserved cysteine through the conserved F or W. The order of the fields is J gene, V gene, CDR3 protein.

TRBJ2-5,TRBV24-1,CATSDPGTGHQETQYF
TRBJ2-1,TRBV12-3/TRBV12-4,CASRREYDNEQFF
TRBJ2-3,TRBV24-1,CATSDHRTSGSTDTQYF
TRBJ1-1,TRBV30,CAWKTGRANTEAFF
TRBJ2-7,TRBV18,CASSPPGRTYEQYF
TRBJ2-1,TRBV7-2,CASSLAIEQFF
TRBJ2-2,TRBV5-1,CASSYQGAFGELFF
TRBJ2-7,TRBV2,CASSGQNPYEQYF
TRBJ2-5,TRBV24-1,CATSVHSGMGETQYF
TRBJ2-2,TRBV5-1,CASSSARILNRVYTGELFF
TRBJ2-1,TRBV5-1,CASSPVTSGSVNEQFF
TRBJ2-5,TRBV7-2,CASSLDVGVQTQYF
TRBJ1-1,TRBV5-4,CASSLHGEGTEAFF
TRBJ1-5,TRBV15,CATSSGTGDQPQHF
TRBJ2-7,TRBV6-2/TRBV6-3,CASSYSPGQPSYEQYF
TRBJ1-1,TRBV3-1,CASSHRTGNTEAFF
TRBJ2-1,TRBV4-1,CASSQDQVQFF